These 10 T cell receptor beta chains share one sample of origin, sequenced in a study of T cell responses to AZD1222 COVID-19 vaccine. TCRdb keeps only in-frame clones here, not all; method: immunoSEQ multiplex PCR. Altogether approximately 190,000 clones are present, roughly 93% being singletons, with the ten largest covering 0.99%. The sample here was peripheral blood, taken on day 0 of AZD1222 vaccination. The source of these receptors is an adult in good health.

The J gene is TRBJ1-2, the V gene TRBV7-2, with D perhaps matching TRBD1 (6 bases). The length of the CDR3 is 14 residues. Germline CDR1 SGHTA, CDR2 FQGNSA. V shed 3 bases and J shed 4 bases, with 12 bases lying between them. The CDR3 DNA reads as TGTGCCAGCAGCTTCTCACAGGGTGGCTATGGCTACACCTTC. Amino acids: CASSFSQGGYGYTF.

The genes are TRBV5-1 and TRBJ1-2; no firm D call. Germline CDR1 is SGHRS and CDR2 is YFSETQ. This CDR3 contains 15 residues. V lost 2 bases, J lost 3 bases, and 14 bases lay in between. The CDR3 loop is CASSFEARNDYGYTF. The CDR3 DNA sequence: TGCGCCAGCAGCTTTGAGGCCAGAAACGACTATGGCTACACCTTC.

The V gene is TRBV20-1, the J gene TRBJ2-5; 8 bases agree with TRBD2. Unmatched junction bases numbered 8, after V lost 3 bases and J lost 2 bases. The V gene's germline CDR1 is DFQATT and CDR2 SNEGSKA (reference sequence). The CDR3 has 15 residues. The CDR3, as DNA: TGCAGTGCTAGTCACCGACTAGCGCAACAAGAGACCCAGTACTTC. This translates into CSASHRLAQQETQYF.

J is TRBJ1-2 and V is TRBV29-1, with D unclear. Germline V gene data show CDR1 as SQVTM and CDR2 as ANQGSEA. The CDR3 covers 12 residues. Trimming removed 7 bases at V and 5 bases at J, with 14 bases between. CDR3 nucleotides: TGCAGCGCCAGGCTGTCGGGATATGGCTACACCTTC. Encoded protein: CSARLSGYGYTF.

This sequence joins TRBV28 and TRBJ1-1, with D perhaps TRBD1 (6 bases). CDR3 size: 11 residues. The V end was cut by 5 bases, the J end by 7 bases, with 8 bases between. Germline CDR1 is MDHEN and CDR2 is SYDVKM. CDR3 protein: CASSRTVEAFF. CDR3 nucleotides: TGTGCCAGCAGTCGGACAGTTGAAGCTTTCTTT. The full variable domain, in which reference TRBV28 and TRBJ1-1 provide the parts outside the CDR3, is DVKVTQSSRYLVKRTGEKVFLECVQDMDHENMFWYRQDPGLGLRLIYFSYDVKMKEKGDIPEGYSVSREKKERFSLILESASTNQTSMYLCASSRTVEAFFGQGTRLTVV.

V and J are TRBV27 and TRBJ1-5, with 7 bases aligning to TRBD1. Germline CDR1 MNHEY, CDR2 SMNVEV (reference sequence). The length of the CDR3 is 12 residues. V was clipped by 9 bases and J by 4 bases; unmatched bases: 3. This CDR3 is CASRQGNQPQHF. CDR3 DNA sequence: TGTGCCAGTCGACAGGGTAATCAGCCCCAGCATTTT.

The chain combines TRBV6-5 with TRBJ2-7; D is unclear. Between the trimmed V and J ends, which lost 4 bases and 6 bases, there was a span of 7 bases. The CDR3 is 11 residues long. CDR1 and CDR2 (germline): MNHEY, SVGAGI. CDR3: CASSFGGEQYF. The CDR3 coding sequence is TGTGCCAGCAGTTTTGGTGGCGAGCAGTACTTC.

This clone was counted a few times. The chain links TRBV9 to TRBJ2-7; 8 nucleotides align to TRBD2. J gave up 3 bases and V 0 bases, and 5 bases lay outside the gene matches. CDR1 is SGDLS and CDR2 is YYNGEE in the germline V gene. CDR3 length equals 15 residues. CDR3 amino acids: CASSVEAGDFYEQYF. The CDR3 nucleotides are TGTGCCAGCAGCGTAGAAGCGGGGGACTTCTACGAGCAGTACTTC.

This rearrangement joins TRBV2 to TRBJ1-2, with D unclear. V lost 4 bases and J 0 bases, leaving 9 bases between the germline ends. The CDR3 contains 14 residues. Germline lookup yields CDR1 SNHLY and CDR2 FYNNEI. The CDR3 is CASSGRQPNYGYTF. For the CDR3, the DNA is TGTGCCAGCAGTGGGCGCCAGCCTAACTATGGCTACACCTTC.

The rearrangement joins TRBV19 to TRBJ2-1; 7 bases are shared with TRBD2. J gave up 4 bases and V 3 bases, and 6 bases lay outside the gene matches. Germline CDR1 LNHDA, CDR2 SQIVND (reference sequence). The CDR3 extends over 15 amino acids. The CDR3 reads CASSISSGVYNEQFF. The CDR3, as DNA: TGTGCCAGTAGTATTTCAAGCGGGGTATACAATGAGCAGTTCTTC. The variable domain in full, completed from reference TRBV19 and TRBJ2-1, reads DGGITQSPKYLFRKEGQNVTLSCEQNLNHDAMYWYRQDPGQGLRLIYYSQIVNDFQKGDIAEGYSVSREKKESFPLTVTSAQKNPTAFYLCASSISSGVYNEQFFGPGTRLTVL.